Listed here is a single T cell receptor (beta chain). Antigen specificity is unknown. This sample stems from a study of cytomegalovirus exposure and HLA in healthy donors. It was with 60 Vbeta and 13 Jbeta primers that the PCR ran. Sequencing used immunoSEQ multiplex PCR; TCRdb keeps in-frame clones, though not all of them. In the table there are 170,000 or so clones, approximately 88% of which are singletons. The study, taken as a whole, reports: Productive status was seen about 87% or about 30% of the time for most TCR beta V segments in an earlier analysis.

Germline-derived CDR1 and CDR2 are SGHVS and FNYEAQ. V dropped 4 bases and J dropped 3 bases, with 16 bases sitting between them. The CDR3 totals 16 residues. The chain couples TRBV7-6 to TRBJ2-1; tentative D call: TRBD2 (7 bases). This sequence was found in a boy between 2 and 15 years old in good health and CMV-seronegative. The sample taken for sequencing was PBMCs. In DNA form, the CDR3 reads TGTGCCAGCAGCTCGGACTTAGGGGGGGGCTACAATGAGCAGTTCTTC. Its protein is CASSSDLGGGYNEQFF.